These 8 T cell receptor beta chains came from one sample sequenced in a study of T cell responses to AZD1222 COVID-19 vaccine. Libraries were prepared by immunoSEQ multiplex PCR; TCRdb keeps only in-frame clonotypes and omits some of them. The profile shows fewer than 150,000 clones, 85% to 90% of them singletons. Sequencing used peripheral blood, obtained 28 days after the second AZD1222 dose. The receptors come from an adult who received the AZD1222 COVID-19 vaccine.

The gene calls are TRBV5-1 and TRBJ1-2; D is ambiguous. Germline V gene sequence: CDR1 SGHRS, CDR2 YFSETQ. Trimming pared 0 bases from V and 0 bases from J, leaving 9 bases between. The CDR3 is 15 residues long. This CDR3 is CASSLAGSTNYGYTF. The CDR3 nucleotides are TGCGCCAGCAGCTTGGCCGGAAGCACTAACTATGGCTACACCTTC.

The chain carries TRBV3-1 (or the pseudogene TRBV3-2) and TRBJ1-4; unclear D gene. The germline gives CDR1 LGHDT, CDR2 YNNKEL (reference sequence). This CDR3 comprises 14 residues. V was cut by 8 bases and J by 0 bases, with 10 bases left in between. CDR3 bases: TGTGCCAGCCGGAGGGCCGCAACTAATGAAAAACTGTTTTTT. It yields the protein CASRRAATNEKLFF.

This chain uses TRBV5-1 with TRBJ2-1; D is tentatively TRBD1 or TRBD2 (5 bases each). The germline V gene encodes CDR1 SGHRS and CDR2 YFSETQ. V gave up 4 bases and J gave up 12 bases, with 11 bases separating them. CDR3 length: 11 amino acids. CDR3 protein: CASSPGRTQFF. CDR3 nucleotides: TGCGCCAGCAGCCCGGGACGGACGCAGTTCTTC.

The CDR3 region has the DNA TGTGCCAGCACTCGGGAGGCTAGCACAGATACGCAGTATTTT. The encoded protein is CASTREASTDTQYF. This sequence joins TRBV2 and TRBJ2-3, with TRBD2 matching over 7 bases. CDR1 SNHLY and CDR2 FYNNEI come from the germline V gene. J gave up 0 bases and V 7 bases, and 4 bases lay outside the gene matches. The CDR3 length is 14 residues.

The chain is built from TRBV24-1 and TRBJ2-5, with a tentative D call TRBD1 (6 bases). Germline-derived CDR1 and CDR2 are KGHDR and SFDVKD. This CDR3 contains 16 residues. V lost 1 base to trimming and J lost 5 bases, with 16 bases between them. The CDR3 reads CATSDLQGRGVETQYF. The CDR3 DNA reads TGTGCCACCAGTGATTTACAGGGCAGGGGAGTGGAGACCCAGTACTTC.

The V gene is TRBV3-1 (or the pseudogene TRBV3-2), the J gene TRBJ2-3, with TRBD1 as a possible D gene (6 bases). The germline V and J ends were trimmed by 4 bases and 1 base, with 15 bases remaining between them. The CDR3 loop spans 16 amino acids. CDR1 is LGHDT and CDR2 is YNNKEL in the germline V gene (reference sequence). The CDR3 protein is CASSRDILGRTDTQYF. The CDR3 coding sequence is TGTGCCAGCAGCCGGGACATCCTTGGGCGCACAGATACGCAGTATTTT.

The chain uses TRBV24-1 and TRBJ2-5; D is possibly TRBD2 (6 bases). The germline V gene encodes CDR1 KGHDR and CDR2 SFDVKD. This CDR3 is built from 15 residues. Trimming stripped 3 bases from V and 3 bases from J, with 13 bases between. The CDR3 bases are TGTGCCACCAGTGATCTAGGGTCGGGGGAAGAGACCCAGTACTTC. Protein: CATSDLGSGEETQYF.

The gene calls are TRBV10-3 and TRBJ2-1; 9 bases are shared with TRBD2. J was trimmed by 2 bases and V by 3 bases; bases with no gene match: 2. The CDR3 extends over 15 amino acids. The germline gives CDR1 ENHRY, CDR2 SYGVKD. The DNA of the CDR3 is TGTGCCATCAGTGATAGCGGGAGCCCCTACAATGAGCAGTTCTTC. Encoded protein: CAISDSGSPYNEQFF.